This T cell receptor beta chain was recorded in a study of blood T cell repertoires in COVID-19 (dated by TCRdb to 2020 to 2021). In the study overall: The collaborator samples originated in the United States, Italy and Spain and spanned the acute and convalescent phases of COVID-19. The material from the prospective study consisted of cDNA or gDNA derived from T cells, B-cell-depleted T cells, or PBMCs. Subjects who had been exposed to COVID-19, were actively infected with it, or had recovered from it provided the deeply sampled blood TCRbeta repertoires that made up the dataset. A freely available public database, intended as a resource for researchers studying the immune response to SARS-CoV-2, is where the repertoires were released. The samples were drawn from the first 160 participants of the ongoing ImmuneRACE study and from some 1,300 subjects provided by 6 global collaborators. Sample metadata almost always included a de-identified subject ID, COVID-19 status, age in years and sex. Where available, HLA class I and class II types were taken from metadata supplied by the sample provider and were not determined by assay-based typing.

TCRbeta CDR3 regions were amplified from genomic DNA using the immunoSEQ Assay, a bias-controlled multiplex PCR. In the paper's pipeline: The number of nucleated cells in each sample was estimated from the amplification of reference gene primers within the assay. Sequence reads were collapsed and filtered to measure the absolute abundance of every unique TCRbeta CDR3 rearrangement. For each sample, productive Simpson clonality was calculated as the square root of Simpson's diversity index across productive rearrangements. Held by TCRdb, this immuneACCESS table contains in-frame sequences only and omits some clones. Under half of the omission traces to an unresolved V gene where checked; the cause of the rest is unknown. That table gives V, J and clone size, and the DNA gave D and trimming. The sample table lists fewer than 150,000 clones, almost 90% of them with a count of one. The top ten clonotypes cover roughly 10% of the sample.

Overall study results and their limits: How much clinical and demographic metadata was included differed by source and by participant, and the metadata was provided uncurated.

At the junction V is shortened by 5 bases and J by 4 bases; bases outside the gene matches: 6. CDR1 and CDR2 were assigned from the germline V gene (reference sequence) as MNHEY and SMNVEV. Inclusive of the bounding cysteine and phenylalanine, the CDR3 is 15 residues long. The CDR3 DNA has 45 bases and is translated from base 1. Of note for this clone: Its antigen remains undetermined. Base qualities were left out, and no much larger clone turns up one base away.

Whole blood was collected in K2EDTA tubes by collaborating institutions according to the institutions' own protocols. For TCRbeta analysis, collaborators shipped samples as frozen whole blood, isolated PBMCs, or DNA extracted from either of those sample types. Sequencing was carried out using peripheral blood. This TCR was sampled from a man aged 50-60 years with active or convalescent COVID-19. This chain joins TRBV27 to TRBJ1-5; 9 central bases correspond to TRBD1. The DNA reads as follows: TGTGCCAGCAGTAAACAGGGGGCCTCGAATCAGCCCCAGCATTTT. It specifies CASSKQGASNQPQHF.